These 20 T cell receptor beta chains were sequenced from one sample in a study of CD8+ T cells in alopecia areata. Sequencing templates came from extracted RNA that was reverse transcribed into cDNA. Profiled with immunoSEQ multiplex PCR; TCRdb holds only in-frame clones, not every one. The repertoire holds about 98,000 clones, with around 44% as singletons. Sample: CD4+ T cells sorted from blood. These TCRs come from a human donor with alopecia areata.

This chain joins TRBV5-1 and TRBJ2-3; the match to TRBD2 covers 8 bases. V lost 3 bases to trimming and J lost 2 bases; unmatched junction nucleotides: 2. The germline V gene has CDR1 SGHRS and CDR2 YFSETQ. The CDR3 totals 14 residues. This chain's CDR3 is CASSYGLATDTQYF. Here the CDR3 DNA reads TGCGCCAGCAGCTACGGACTAGCCACAGATACGCAGTATTTT.

This chain connects TRBV29-1 to TRBJ2-3; 8 bases are a match to TRBD2. V shed 6 bases, J shed 2 bases, and the junction held 4 bases outside the gene matches. CDR3 length equals 13 residues. Germline V gene lookup returns CDR1 SQVTM and CDR2 ANQGSEA. The CDR3, as DNA: TGCAGCGTACTAGCGGAGCTCACAGATACGCAGTATTTT. Protein product: CSVLAELTDTQYF.

The chain employs TRBV29-1 and TRBJ1-1, with D tentatively TRBD1 (5 bases). Trimming pared 6 bases from V and 8 bases from J, leaving 13 bases between. CDR1 is SQVTM, CDR2 ANQGSEA, per germline. The CDR3 is 11 residues long. The CDR3 DNA follows: TGCAGCGTGGGGGGGATCTTAGAAGCTTTCTTT. Its translation is CSVGGILEAFF.

The V call is TRBV29-1, the J call TRBJ2-3; 11 bases line up with TRBD2. This CDR3 is 18 amino acids long. Trimming took 1 base from V and 2 from J; bases not matched to a gene: 11. Germline lookup yields CDR1 SQVTM and CDR2 ANQGSEA. CDR3 coding DNA: TGCAGCGTTGAAGGGGCTAGCGGGAGGCCTAAACCCACAGATACGCAGTATTTT. It specifies CSVEGASGRPKPTDTQYF.

This rearrangement joins TRBV7-2 to TRBJ1-6; D might be TRBD1 (6 bases). V was trimmed by 5 bases and J by 8 bases, leaving 13 bases between them. This CDR3 has 14 amino acids. Germline loops: CDR1 SGHTA, CDR2 FQGNSA. CDR3: CASSPISGDSPLHF. The CDR3 coding sequence is TGTGCCAGCAGCCCGATCTCAGGGGATTCACCCCTCCACTTT.

This clone was seen only a few times. Other DNA sequences within the sample encode an identical CDR3. The chain couples TRBV20-1 to TRBJ2-5; no clear D. Trimming cost V 0 bases and J 5 bases, with 4 bases left between them. The CDR3 is 11 residues long. Germline values: CDR1 DFQATT, CDR2 SNEGSKA (reference sequence). CDR3 DNA sequence: TGCAGTGCTAGAGAAGGGGAGACCCAGTACTTC. As protein: CSAREGETQYF.

This clone was detected a few times. The genes are TRBV19 and TRBJ2-1; a possible D gene is TRBD2 (5 bases). V was shortened by 7 bases and J by 5 bases, with 21 bases between the two germline ends. CDR3 size: 16 residues. CDR1 LNHDA and CDR2 SQIVND come from the germline V gene (reference sequence). CDR3 in amino acids: CASILHGRIRDNEQFF. The CDR3 DNA reads as TGTGCCAGTATACTTCATGGGAGAATCCGGGACAATGAGCAGTTCTTC.

The V call is TRBV29-1, the J call TRBJ1-1, with 7 bases lining up with TRBD1. There are 15 residues in the CDR3. Germline CDR1 is SQVTM and CDR2 is ANQGSEA. J lost 3 bases, V lost 4 bases, and 11 bases had no gene match. CDR3 DNA: TGCAGCGTTGGGGACAGCAAGACGAAGGACACTGAAGCTTTCTTT. This codes for CSVGDSKTKDTEAFF.

The J gene is TRBJ2-7, the V gene TRBV4-3, with TRBD1 as a possible D gene (5 bases). The CDR3 runs 10 residues. Germline loops: CDR1 LGHNA, CDR2 YSLEER. The DNA for the CDR3 is TGCGGACAGCCCACCTACGAGCAGTACTTC. It codes for CGQPTYEQYF.

The chain is built from TRBV11-2 and TRBJ2-4; tentatively, D is TRBD1 (5 bases). The CDR3 has 13 amino acids. V shed 5 bases and J shed 0 bases, with 5 bases lying between them. Germline V gene lookup returns CDR1 SGHAT and CDR2 FQNNGV. The CDR3 DNA follows: TGTGCCAGCAGCACAGGAGCCAAAAACATTCAGTACTTC. Protein product: CASSTGAKNIQYF.

CDR3 loop: CAYRQGRSYEQYF. The CDR3 DNA follows: TGTGCCTACCGACAGGGCCGGTCCTACGAGCAGTACTTC. The chain is built from TRBV30 and TRBJ2-7; TRBD1 agrees at 7 bases. The J segment lost 1 base and the V segment lost 7 bases, leaving 7 bases of the junction unmatched. The CDR3 runs to 13 residues. Germline V lookup: CDR1 GTSNPN, CDR2 SVGIG (reference sequence).

This clone was counted between two and nine times. The V and J genes are TRBV2 and TRBJ2-1; no definite D call. Germline CDR1 is SNHLY and CDR2 is FYNNEI. Trimming removed 6 bases from V and 7 bases from J, with 13 bases in between. This CDR3 has 13 amino acids. The CDR3 here is CASSVGSMNEQFF. The DNA of the CDR3 is TGTGCCAGCAGCGTAGGAAGCATGAATGAGCAGTTCTTC.

The rearrangement uses TRBV23-1 and TRBJ1-2; D uncertain. TRBV23-1 is designated an ORF whose function remains uncertain. CDR3 length equals 16 residues. Trimming removed 2 bases at V and 8 bases at J, with 21 bases between. The DNA of the CDR3 is TGCGCCAGCAGTCAACGCCATGGGCAGCAAACTCGGGGCTACACCTTC. Translating it yields CASSQRHGQQTRGYTF.

This clone has just a few counts. This chain connects TRBV29-1 to TRBJ1-3, with no clear D. CDR1 is SQVTM, CDR2 ANQGSEA, per germline. V lost 7 bases to trimming and J lost 0 bases, with 13 bases between them. This CDR3 has 14 amino acids. This CDR3 is CSATHQDSGNTIYF. For the CDR3, the DNA is TGCAGCGCCACCCATCAAGACTCTGGAAACACCATATATTTT. Complete variable domain (other parts from reference TRBV29-1 and TRBJ1-3): SAVISQKPSRDICQRGTSLTIQCQVDSQVTMMFWYRQQPGQSLTLIATANQGSEATYESGFVIDKFPISRPNLTFSTLTVSNMSPEDSSIYLCSATHQDSGNTIYFGEGSWLTVV.

The gene calls are TRBV4-1 and TRBJ2-7; 9 bases map to TRBD1. CDR1 is MGHRA and CDR2 is YSYEKL in the germline V gene. Unmatched junction bases numbered 9, after V lost 4 bases and J lost 5 bases. The CDR3 runs to 15 residues. The CDR3 coding sequence is TGCGCCAGCAGCCTCGAGGGACAGGGACAGCACGAGCAGTACTTC. Translated, it gives CASSLEGQGQHEQYF.

The chain has TRBV28 and TRBJ1-2; no definite D call. Germline CDR1 MDHEN, CDR2 SYDVKM. The germline V and J ends were trimmed by 6 bases and 3 bases, with 8 bases remaining between them. The length of the CDR3 is 12 residues. DNA for the CDR3: TGTGCCAGCAGCCCTAGTCACTATGGCTACACCTTC. It yields the protein CASSPSHYGYTF.

J is TRBJ2-1 and V is TRBV2, with 16 bases fitting TRBD2. V shed 6 bases, J shed 7 bases, and the junction held 3 bases outside the gene matches. Germline-derived CDR1 and CDR2 are SNHLY and FYNNEI. The CDR3 is 15 amino acids. The CDR3 reads CASRGLAGGMNEQFF. The CDR3 DNA reads TGTGCCAGCAGGGGACTAGCGGGAGGGATGAATGAGCAGTTCTTC.

The V call is TRBV29-1, the J call TRBJ2-3; the match to TRBD2 covers 8 bases. This CDR3 has 13 residues. After removal of 3 bases from V and 10 bases from J, the junction contained 9 bases not matched to a gene. Germline values: CDR1 SQVTM, CDR2 ANQGSEA. The CDR3 DNA reads TGCAGCGTTGAGGTGACTAGCGACGGGCCGCAGTATTTT. It encodes CSVEVTSDGPQYF.

The chain joins TRBV29-1 to TRBJ2-3; either TRBD1 or TRBD2 may fit D (5 bases each). This CDR3 has 14 residues. Germline-derived CDR1 and CDR2 are SQVTM and ANQGSEA. Trimming pared 4 bases from V and 1 base from J, leaving 12 bases between. The CDR3 region has the DNA TGCAGCGTTGGGGAGTACAGGCGCACAGATACGCAGTATTTT. This translates into CSVGEYRRTDTQYF.

To note about this clone: The sample holds other DNA sequences that translate to the same CDR3. This chain uses TRBV30 with TRBJ1-5, with D unresolved. Germline V gene lookup returns CDR1 GTSNPN and CDR2 SVGIG (reference sequence). The CDR3 extends over 12 amino acids. Trimming took off 3 bases at V and 1 base at J, with 4 bases between the two ends. The CDR3 reads CAWSRSNQPQHF. The CDR3 nucleotides are TGTGCCTGGAGCCGAAGCAATCAGCCCCAGCATTTT.